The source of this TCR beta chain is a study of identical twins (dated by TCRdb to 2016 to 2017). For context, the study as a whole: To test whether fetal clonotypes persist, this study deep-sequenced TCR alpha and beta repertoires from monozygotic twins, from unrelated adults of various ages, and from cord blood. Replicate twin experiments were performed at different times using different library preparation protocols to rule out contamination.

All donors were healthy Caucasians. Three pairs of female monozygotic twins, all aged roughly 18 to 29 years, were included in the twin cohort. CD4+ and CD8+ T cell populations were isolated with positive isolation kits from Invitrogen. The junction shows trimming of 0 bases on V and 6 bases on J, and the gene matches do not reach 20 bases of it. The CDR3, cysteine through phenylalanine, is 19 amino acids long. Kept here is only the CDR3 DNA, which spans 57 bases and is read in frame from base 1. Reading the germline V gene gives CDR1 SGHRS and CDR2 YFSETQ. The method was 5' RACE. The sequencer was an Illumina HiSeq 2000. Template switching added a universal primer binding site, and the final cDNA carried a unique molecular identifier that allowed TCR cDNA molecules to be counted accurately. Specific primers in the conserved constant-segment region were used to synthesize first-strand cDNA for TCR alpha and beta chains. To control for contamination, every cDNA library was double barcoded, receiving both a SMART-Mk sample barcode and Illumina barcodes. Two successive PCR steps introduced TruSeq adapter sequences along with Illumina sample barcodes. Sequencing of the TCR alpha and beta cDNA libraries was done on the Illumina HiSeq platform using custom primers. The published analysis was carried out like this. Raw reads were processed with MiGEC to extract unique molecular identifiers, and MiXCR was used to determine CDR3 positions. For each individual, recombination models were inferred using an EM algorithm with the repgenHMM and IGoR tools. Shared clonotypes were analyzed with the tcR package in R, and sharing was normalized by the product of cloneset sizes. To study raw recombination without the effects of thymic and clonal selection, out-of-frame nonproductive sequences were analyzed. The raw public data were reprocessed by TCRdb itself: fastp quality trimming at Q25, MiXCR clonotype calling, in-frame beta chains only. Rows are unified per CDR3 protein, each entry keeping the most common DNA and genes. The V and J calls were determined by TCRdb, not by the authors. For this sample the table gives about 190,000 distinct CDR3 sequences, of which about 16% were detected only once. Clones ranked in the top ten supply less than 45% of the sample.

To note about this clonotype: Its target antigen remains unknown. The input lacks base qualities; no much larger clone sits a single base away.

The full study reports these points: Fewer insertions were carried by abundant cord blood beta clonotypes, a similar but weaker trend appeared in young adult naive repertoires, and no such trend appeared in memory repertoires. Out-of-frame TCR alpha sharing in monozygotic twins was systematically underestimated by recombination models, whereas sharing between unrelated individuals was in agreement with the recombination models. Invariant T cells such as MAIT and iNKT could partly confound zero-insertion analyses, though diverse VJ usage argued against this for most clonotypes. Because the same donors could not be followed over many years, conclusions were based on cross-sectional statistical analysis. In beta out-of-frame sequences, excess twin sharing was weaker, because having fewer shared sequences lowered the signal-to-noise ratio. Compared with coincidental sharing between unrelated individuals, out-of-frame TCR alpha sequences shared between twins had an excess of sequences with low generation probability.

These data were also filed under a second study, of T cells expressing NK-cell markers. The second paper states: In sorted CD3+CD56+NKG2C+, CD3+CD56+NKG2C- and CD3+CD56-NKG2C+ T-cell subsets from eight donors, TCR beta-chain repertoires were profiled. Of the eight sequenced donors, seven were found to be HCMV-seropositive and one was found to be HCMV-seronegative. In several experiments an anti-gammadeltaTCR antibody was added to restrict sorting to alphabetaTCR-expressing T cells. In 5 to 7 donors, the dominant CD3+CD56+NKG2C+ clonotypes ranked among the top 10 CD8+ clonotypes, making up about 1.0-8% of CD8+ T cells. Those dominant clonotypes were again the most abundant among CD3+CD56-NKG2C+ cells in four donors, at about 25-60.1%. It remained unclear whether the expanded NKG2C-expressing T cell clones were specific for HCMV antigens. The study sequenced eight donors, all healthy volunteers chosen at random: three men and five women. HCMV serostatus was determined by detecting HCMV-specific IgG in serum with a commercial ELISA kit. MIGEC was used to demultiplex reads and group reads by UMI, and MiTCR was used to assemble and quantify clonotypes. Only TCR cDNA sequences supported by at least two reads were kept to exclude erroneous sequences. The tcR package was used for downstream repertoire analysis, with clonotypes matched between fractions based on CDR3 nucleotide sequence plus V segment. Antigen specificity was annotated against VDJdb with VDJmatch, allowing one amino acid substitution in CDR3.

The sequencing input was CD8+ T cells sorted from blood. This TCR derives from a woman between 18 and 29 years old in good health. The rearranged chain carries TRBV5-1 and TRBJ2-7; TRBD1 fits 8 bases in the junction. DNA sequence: TGCGCCAGCAGCTTGGACACAGGGGGGCGGGAAGAATCGGTCGGCGAGCAGTACTTC. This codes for CASSLDTGGREESVGEQYF.